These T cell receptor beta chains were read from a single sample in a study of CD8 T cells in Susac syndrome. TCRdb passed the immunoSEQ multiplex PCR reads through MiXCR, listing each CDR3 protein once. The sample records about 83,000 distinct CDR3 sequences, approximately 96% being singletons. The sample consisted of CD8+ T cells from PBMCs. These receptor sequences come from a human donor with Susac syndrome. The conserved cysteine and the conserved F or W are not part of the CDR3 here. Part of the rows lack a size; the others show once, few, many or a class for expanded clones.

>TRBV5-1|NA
ASMSRMNTEAF
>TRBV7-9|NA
ASSPPRAGYGYT
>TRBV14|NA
ASSHLSRSGANVLT
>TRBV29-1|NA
SVLFQWEF
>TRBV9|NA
ASSGIADRYQY
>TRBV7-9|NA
ASQGNWKTQY
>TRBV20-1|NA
SARGQGNIQY
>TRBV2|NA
ASGGVNGYT
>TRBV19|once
ASRTGERSYNEQF
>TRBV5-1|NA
ASSLEPSGETQY